These T cell receptor beta chains were read from a single sample in a study of CD8+CD57+ T cells in acquired aplastic anemia. MiXCR was run by TCRdb on the reads, yielding one entry per CDR3 protein. The data show about 180,000 distinct CDR3 sequences, around half seen once. Sequencing was done on a sample of sorted CD4+, CD8+, or CD8+CD57+ T cells (not recorded which) from PBMCs. These receptors were taken from a human donor with aplastic anemia. Both conserved end residues are part of each CDR3. The D gene is left open where the match is weak. Only part of the rows carry a size: once, few, many, or a class if the clone is expanded.

clone_size j_call v_call d_call cdr3_nt cdr3_aa
few TRBJ2-5 TRBV20-1 NA TGCAGTGCTAGAGATTATCGACAGGTGGGAGAGACCCAGTACTTC CSARDYRQVGETQYF
NA TRBJ1-4 TRBV15 NA TGTGCCACCAGCAGAGCCCCCGGGGGTTTTGAAAAACTGTTTTTT CATSRAPGGFEKLFF
NA TRBJ1-1 TRBV15 NA TGTGCCACCAGCAGAGGTCAGGGTTCGATGAATGAAGCTTTCTTT CATSRGQGSMNEAFF
many TRBJ2-6 TRBV4-3 NA TGCGCCAGCAGCCAAGATTCCCCGGCAGGGTGGACCGGGGCCAACGTCCTGACTTTC CASSQDSPAGWTGANVLTF
many TRBJ1-4 TRBV2 NA TGTGCCAGCAGTATAGGAACCACCGAAAAACTGTTTTTT CASSIGTTEKLFF
many TRBJ2-7 TRBV7-6 NA TGTGCCAGCAGCTCCTTCCGGCAGTCCTACGAGCAGTACTTC CASSSFRQSYEQYF
many TRBJ2-3 TRBV6-5 NA TGTGCCAGCAGTTATACACGAGGGGTTGAGGGAGATACGCAGTATTTT CASSYTRGVEGDTQYF
many TRBJ2-1 TRBV12-3/TRBV12-4 TRBD2 TGTGCCAGCAGTTTAGCGAGGCTAGCGGGGGGGGAGCAGTTCTTC CASSLARLAGGEQFF
many TRBJ1-2 TRBV4-2 TRBD1 TGTGCCAGCAGCCAACCAGGGACAGACAACTATGGCTACACCTTC CASSQPGTDNYGYTF
many TRBJ2-3 TRBV6-1 TRBD2 TGTGCCAGCAACCTTAGCGGGGGGGGTTCGTATTTT CASNLSGGGSYF
NA TRBJ1-2 TRBV19 NA TGTGCCAGTACTTTATGGGGTGGTTCTAACTATGGCTACACCTTC CASTLWGGSNYGYTF
many TRBJ1-2 TRBV11-2 NA TGTGCCAGCAGCTTAGTCCTCGTCTCGGCTAACTATGGCTACACCTTC CASSLVLVSANYGYTF
NA TRBJ1-6 TRBV7-8 NA TGTGCCAGCAGCCCACGGCAGGGGATAAATTCACCCCTCCACTTT CASSPRQGINSPLHF
NA TRBJ2-5 TRBV28 TRBD2 TGTGCCAGCAAGGGGACTAGCGGAGTCCAAGAGACCCAGTACTTC CASKGTSGVQETQYF
NA TRBJ1-2 TRBV10-3 NA TGTGCCATCAGTGCGGAACTCGCTAACTATGGCTACACCTTC CAISAELANYGYTF
NA TRBJ2-3 TRBV10-2 NA TGCGCCAGCAGTGAGATTTGGGATACGCAGTATTTT CASSEIWDTQYF
many TRBJ1-2 TRBV5-1 NA TGCGCCAGCAGCTACGACAGGACTAACTATGGCTACACCTTC CASSYDRTNYGYTF
few TRBJ2-7 TRBV10-3 NA TGTGCCATCAGTGAGCTGGGGGCCTACGAGCAGTACTTC CAISELGAYEQYF
NA TRBJ2-2 TRBV7-3 TRBD2 TGTGCCAGCAGCTTACGGGGGGACACCGGGGAGCTGTTTTTT CASSLRGDTGELFF
NA TRBJ2-1 TRBV24-1 TRBD1 TGTGCCACCAGTGACTCGACAGGGGATACAAACAATGAGCAGTTCTTC CATSDSTGDTNNEQFF
many TRBJ2-3 TRBV15 TRBD2 TGTGCCACCAGCAGAGCCCGCGGGAGGGCCAAGTACACCACAGATACGCAGTATTTT CATSRARGRAKYTTDTQYF
NA TRBJ2-5 TRBV10-1 NA TGCGCCAGCTTCATAGCGGAAGAGACCCAGTACTTC CASFIAEETQYF
few TRBJ1-5 TRBV15 NA TGTGCCACCAGCAGAGAGGGCGGCAATCAGCCCCAGCATTTT CATSREGGNQPQHF
many TRBJ2-1 TRBV20-1 TRBD2 TGCAGTGCTAGCCAGACTAGCGGGGGCCTAGGGTTCTTC CSASQTSGGLGFF
NA TRBJ1-4 TRBV24-1 NA TGTGCCACCAGTGTTCACGGGAGGGGAAAACTGCTTTTT CATSVHGRGKLLF
NA TRBJ1-1 TRBV20-1 NA TGCAGTGCTAGATGGGGCGAACGGGCTGAAGCTTTCTTT CSARWGERAEAFF
few TRBJ1-5 TRBV6-1 NA TGTGCCAGCAGTGCGCGGGCACCTTCCAATCAGCCCCAGCATTTT CASSARAPSNQPQHF
many TRBJ1-1 TRBV7-2 NA TGTGCCAGCAGCAAAAGCCAGGGAGGTACTGAAGCTTTCTTT CASSKSQGGTEAFF
NA TRBJ1-2 TRBV29-1 TRBD1 TGCAGCGTAGGACAGGGGGCGGACTATGGCTACACCTTC CSVGQGADYGYTF
NA TRBJ1-6 TRBV7-3 NA TGTGCCAGTCAGGACCAAATATCTTCACCCCTCCACTTT CASQDQISSPLHF
many TRBJ2-5 TRBV4-1 NA TGCGCCAGCAGCCAAACGCAGGGAGAGACCCAGTACTTC CASSQTQGETQYF
many TRBJ2-7 TRBV6-1 NA TGTGCCAGCAGTGAAGCCACTGGCGGCCAATACGAGCAGTACTTC CASSEATGGQYEQYF
many TRBJ1-5 TRBV20-1 NA TGCAGTGCTAGGGGCAGGGATGGACAGCCCCAGCATTTT CSARGRDGQPQHF
many TRBJ2-3 TRBV10-3 TRBD2 TGTGCCATCACCAAGGGACTAGCGGGAGCCACAGATACGCAGTATTTT CAITKGLAGATDTQYF
many TRBJ2-7 TRBV6-1 NA TGTGCCAGCAGTGATGCAATTATGGGGTTCTACGAGCAGTACTTC CASSDAIMGFYEQYF
NA TRBJ2-3 TRBV10-3 TRBD1 TGTGCCATCAGTCTGGGACAGGCTGCCACAGATACGCAGTATTTT CAISLGQAATDTQYF
NA TRBJ1-4 TRBV4-2 NA TGTGCCAGCAGCCGGGACGGAATTAATGAAAAACTGTTTTTT CASSRDGINEKLFF
NA TRBJ2-1 TRBV5-6 NA TGTGCCAGCAGCTTGGCAAGGAAAAGAACGGGGTCCGGTGAGCAGCTCTTC CASSLARKRTGSGEQLF
few TRBJ2-7 TRBV24-1 NA TGTGCCACCAGCCGGCCGGGAACGAGGGAGCAGTACTTC CATSRPGTREQYF
NA TRBJ1-5 TRBV20-1 NA TGCAGTGCTAGAGACCAGGGGTGGGGTCAGCCCCAGCATTTT CSARDQGWGQPQHF
many TRBJ2-7 TRBV27 TRBD2 TGTGCCAGCAGCCTTCGGGGGGCCTACGAGCAGTACTTC CASSLRGAYEQYF
NA TRBJ2-3 TRBV19 NA TGTGCCAGTAACTCACCGCTGGGGAACACAGATACGCAGTATTTT CASNSPLGNTDTQYF
once TRBJ2-7 TRBV6-1 NA TGTGCCAGCAGTATGGGCGGGGACACCCACCACTTC CASSMGGDTHHF
NA TRBJ2-7 TRBV29-1 NA TGCAGCGTGGCAGACAGCTCCTTAGACGAGCAGTACTTC CSVADSSLDEQYF
few TRBJ2-2 TRBV5-1 NA TGCGCCAGCAGCTGGACCGGGACGGACACCGGGGGGCTGTTTTTT CASSWTGTDTGGLFF
many TRBJ2-1 TRBV11-1 TRBD1 TGTGCCAGCAGCTACAGACCCTTTCCGGGACAGACCATCTCCTACAATGAGCAGTTCTTC CASSYRPFPGQTISYNEQFF
NA TRBJ1-1 TRBV7-8 NA TGTGCCAGCAGACGGTTGGTTGGCACTGAAGCTTTCTTT CASRRLVGTEAFF
NA TRBJ2-3 TRBV12-3/TRBV12-4 TRBD2 TGTGCCAGCAGTATACGGACTAGCGGGAGCACAGATACGCAGTATTTT CASSIRTSGSTDTQYF
many TRBJ2-7 TRBV18 NA TGTGCCAGCTCACCACCCGGACAGAGCTACGAGCAGTACTTC CASSPPGQSYEQYF